The 11 T cell receptor beta chains in this list originate from one sample, sequenced in a study of T-cell memory formation after mild COVID-19. A single record per CDR3 protein comes from TCRdb applying MiXCR to the 5' RACE reads. The sample records hundreds of thousands of distinct CDR3 sequences, roughly a quarter being singletons. The sequencing sample was made of PBMCs or a T cell subset sorted from them (not recorded which). Receptors were obtained from an adult woman who had mild COVID-19 (a few samples of this study predate the infection). Cell type and time point are not known.

The rearrangement uses TRBV19 and TRBJ1-1, with TRBD1 matching 8 bases. With V trimmed by 4 bases and J by 0 bases, 7 bases remained unmatched. The CDR3 runs to 16 residues. Germline V CDR1 and CDR2: LNHDA, SQIVND (reference sequence). In DNA, the CDR3 is TGTGCCAGTAGTAGTACAGGGGGTTCGGTGAACACTGAAGCTTTCTTT. Protein product: CASSSTGGSVNTEAFF.

CDR3 in DNA: TGTGCCAGCAGTACCGGGGCCTCCTGGAGCTACAATGAGCAGTTCTTC. It specifies CASSTGASWSYNEQFF. The chain carries TRBV12-3 or TRBV12-4 and TRBJ2-1, with D possibly being TRBD1 or TRBD2 (5 bases each). V lost 5 bases and J lost 3, with 17 bases in between. The CDR3 runs to 16 residues.

V is TRBV7-9 and J is TRBJ1-2, with 9 bases that match TRBD1. The CDR3 runs 16 residues. Germline V CDR1 and CDR2: SEHNR, FQNEAQ (reference sequence). The J segment lost 6 bases and the V segment lost 5 bases, leaving 13 bases of the junction unmatched. The CDR3 nucleotides read TGTGCCAGCAGCCCCCTCGGGACAGGGTGGTTTAATGGCTACACCTTC. It specifies CASSPLGTGWFNGYTF. Variable domain in full (rest from reference TRBV7-9 and TRBJ1-2): DTGVSQNPRHKITKRGQNVTFRCDPISEHNRLYWYRQTLGQGPEFLTYFQNEAQLEKSRLLSDRFSAERPKGSFSTLEIQRTEQGDSAMYLCASSPLGTGWFNGYTFGSGTRLTVV.

V usage is TRBV5-1 and J usage is TRBJ1-2; D unclear. The CDR3 runs 13 residues. The germline CDR1 and CDR2 sequences are SGHRS and YFSETQ. V gave up 4 bases and J gave up 6 bases, with 13 bases separating them. Here the CDR3 reads CASSPRLVNGYTF. The CDR3 DNA reads TGCGCCAGCAGCCCGCGTTTGGTGAATGGCTACACCTTC. Full variable domain (missing parts from reference TRBV5-1 and TRBJ1-2): KAGVTQTPRYLIKTRGQQVTLSCSPISGHRSVSWYQQTPGQGLQFLFEYFSETQRNKGNFPGRFSGRQFSNSRSEMNVSTLELGDSALYLCASSPRLVNGYTFGSGTRLTVV.

The J gene is TRBJ2-7, the V gene TRBV7-8; 9 nucleotides line up with TRBD2. Per the germline V gene, CDR1 is SGHVS and CDR2 is FQNEAQ. The CDR3 consists of 14 residues. Trimming took 2 bases from V and 3 from J; bases not matched to a gene: 2. The chain's CDR3 is CASSLLAGNYEQYF. The CDR3 DNA follows: TGTGCCAGCAGCTTACTAGCGGGGAACTACGAGCAGTACTTC.

The genes are TRBV6-2 or TRBV6-3 and TRBJ1-1; the D is unclear. This CDR3 spans 12 amino acids. CDR1 and CDR2 (germline): MNHEY, SVGEGT. Trimming took off 11 bases at V and 0 bases at J, with 10 bases between the two ends. CDR3 loop: CAARTVNTEAFF. The CDR3 DNA sequence: TGTGCCGCTAGGACGGTGAACACTGAAGCTTTCTTT.

The chain joins TRBV24-1 to TRBJ1-2; possible D gene TRBD1, 6 bases. The CDR3 contains 11 residues. Germline V gives CDR1 KGHDR, CDR2 SFDVKD. V was trimmed by 4 bases and J by 10 bases, leaving 9 bases between them. CDR3 in amino acids: CATSDKGVYTF. The CDR3 DNA is TGTGCCACCAGTGACAAGGGGGTCTACACCTTC.

The gene calls are TRBV24-1 and TRBJ1-2; D remains ambiguous. The germline V gene has CDR1 KGHDR and CDR2 SFDVKD. The CDR3 covers 12 residues. With 9 bases removed from V and 0 bases from J, the gap between germline ends came to 7 bases. The CDR3 region is CATPPANYGYTF. CDR3 bases: TGTGCCACCCCCCCAGCTAACTATGGCTACACCTTC.

This clonotype came up a few times. The chain carries TRBV7-2 and TRBJ1-5, with D uncertain. The CDR3 has 14 amino acids. V lost 1 base and J 0 bases, leaving 4 bases between the germline ends. Germline CDR1 and CDR2: SGHTA and FQGNSA. CDR3 in DNA: TGTGCCAGCAGCTTAGGAGCTAGCAATCAGCCCCAGCATTTT. Amino acids: CASSLGASNQPQHF.

This clonotype turned up a few times. The chain has TRBV5-1 and TRBJ1-1; 8 positions match TRBD1. This CDR3 is built from 15 residues. Germline CDR1 SGHRS, CDR2 YFSETQ. The V segment lost 2 bases and the J segment 5 bases; nucleotides outside the gene matches: 8. CDR3 sequence: CASSFSQGAGTEAFF. CDR3 DNA sequence: TGCGCCAGCAGCTTTTCCCAGGGGGCCGGGACTGAAGCTTTCTTT.

The V call is TRBV4-1, the J call TRBJ1-5, with D hard to call. CDR1 MGHRA and CDR2 YSYEKL come from the germline V gene. The CDR3 totals 14 residues. V lost 0 bases and J lost 6, with 9 bases in between. The CDR3 coding sequence is TGCGCCAGCAGCCAAGATGGAGTAGGTCAGCCCCAGCATTTT. Translation gives CASSQDGVGQPQHF.